This TCR beta chain was sequenced during a study of vaccination and CD4 T cells after COVID-19. Study context: The authors exposed cells to overlapping spike peptides derived from SARS-CoV-2, HCoV-NL63, HCoV-OC43 and HCoV-229E. General study results and limits: Clonotypes reactive to SARS-CoV-2 had a median that went up from about 20 to 38, but not significantly.

This clonotype was counted a few times. Its matching antigen is unknown. Cultured CD4+ T cell DNA underwent sequencing with the Oncomine TCR Beta short-read assay. TCRdb re-called the PCR reads through MiXCR, storing one row per CDR3 protein. The sample shows some 25,000 distinct CDR3 sequences, around 28% of them seen only once. Noted time point: late sampling 161 to 241 days after vaccination in a few convalescent patients. Treatment specified: roughly ten-day PBMC culture with coronavirus spike peptide pools or control peptides (ViraFEST assay). IL-2 at about 9.3 IU/ml and peptide pools at approximately 9.6 ug/ml were added to PBMCs cultured at roughly 2 million per well. The CDR3 sequence is 12 residues long. V was clipped by 3 bases and J by 2 bases, with 3 bases between them. Germline V gene sequence: CDR1 KGHDR, CDR2 SFDVKD.

The sequencing here drew on CD4+ T cells from blood, cultured in vitro, taken about 7 months after SARS-CoV-2 vaccination. The TCR was taken from a human donor who had recovered from COVID-19. V is TRBV24-1 and J is TRBJ2-5, with D unclear. The CDR3 DNA reads as TGTGCCACCAGTGATCAGCAAGAGACCCAGTACTTC. Its translation: CATSDQQETQYF.